The 28 T cell receptor beta chains in this list originate from one sample, sequenced in a study of response to subunit inactivated influenza vaccine listed by TCRdb under 2018. Receptor amplification or capture employed RT-PCR. The listed sequencing device is Illumina HiSeq 2500. TCRdb reanalyzed the raw reads on its own, using fastp at Q25 for trimming and MiXCR for clone calling, and kept in-frame beta chains. Entries that share a CDR3 protein sequence are merged under the most common genes and DNA. This sample gives approximately 300,000 distinct CDR3 sequences in total; approximately 21% of them show up just once. The top ten constitute around a tenth of the sample. The source was PBMCs from blood, collected about 19 months after vaccination. These receptors all come from a man between 45 and 75 years old who received an inactivated influenza vaccine. Donor details come from another sample of the same person, matched by shared clones.

The chain employs TRBV27 and TRBJ1-2; D call uncertain. Germline CDR1 is MNHEY and CDR2 is SMNVEV (reference sequence). V dropped 5 bases and J dropped 11 bases, with 24 bases sitting between them. The CDR3 is 15 residues long. The CDR3 here is CASSPKTQEGMRYTF. CDR3 sequence (DNA): TGTGCCAGCAGTCCCAAGACTCAGGAGGGCATGAGGTACACCTTC.

In its sample, this clonotype was seen many times. J is TRBJ1-5 and V is TRBV10-3, with D possibly being TRBD1 (5 bases). CDR1 is ENHRY and CDR2 is SYGVKD in the germline V gene. CDR3 length equals 13 residues. Trimming removed 6 bases at V and 5 bases at J, with 11 bases between. The CDR3 bases are TGTGCCATCAGCCCCGGGGGGGATCAGCCCCAGCATTTT. This sequence encodes CAISPGGDQPQHF.

This clonotype has ten or more counts. The chain joins TRBV3-1 to TRBJ1-1, with 10 nucleotides matching TRBD1. Germline loops: CDR1 LGHDT, CDR2 YNNKEL (reference sequence). The CDR3 covers 15 residues. V was clipped by 4 bases and J by 1 base; unmatched bases: 3. CDR3 in amino acids: CASSLGTGANTEAFF. CDR3 DNA: TGTGCCAGCAGCCTCGGGACAGGGGCGAACACTGAAGCTTTCTTT.

The chain carries TRBV20-1 and TRBJ2-1, with D unclear. CDR1 DFQATT and CDR2 SNEGSKA come from the germline V gene (reference sequence). This CDR3 has 15 amino acids. Trimming took 1 base from V and 4 from J, leaving 14 bases between them. The CDR3 loop reads CSARGPQGKYNEQFF. In nucleotides, the CDR3 is TGCAGTGCTAGAGGTCCTCAAGGGAAGTACAATGAGCAGTTCTTC.

This clonotype was seen a few times. The chain employs TRBV20-1 and TRBJ1-2, with TRBD1 as a possible D gene (6 bases). Trimming shortened V by 0 bases and J by 3 bases, and 14 bases separated the two germline ends. The CDR3 runs 15 residues. Germline-derived CDR1 and CDR2 are DFQATT and SNEGSKA (reference sequence). The CDR3 spells CSARDSRGAYYGYTF. The DNA for the CDR3 is TGCAGTGCTAGAGATAGCAGGGGCGCATACTATGGCTACACCTTC.

This clonotype was seen a few times. This chain joins TRBV7-2 and TRBJ1-4, with D unclear. Per germline, CDR1 SGHTA and CDR2 FQGNSA. This CDR3 region has 12 residues. Between the trimmed V and J ends, which lost 4 bases and 4 bases, there was a span of 4 bases. This chain's CDR3 is CASSSYNEKLFF. In nucleotides, the CDR3 is TGTGCCAGCAGCTCCTATAATGAAAAACTGTTTTTT.

This chain uses TRBV9 with TRBJ2-1, with unresolved D. The V end was cut by 0 bases, the J end by 0 bases, with 7 bases between. CDR3 length: 15 amino acids. Per germline, CDR1 SGDLS and CDR2 YYNGEE. The CDR3 is CASSVEASSYNEQFF. In DNA, the CDR3 is TGTGCCAGCAGCGTAGAGGCCAGCTCCTACAATGAGCAGTTCTTC.

The chain carries TRBV27 and TRBJ2-3, with 14 bases fitting TRBD2. The CDR3 spans 16 residues. In germline, CDR1 is MNHEY, CDR2 SMNVEV (reference sequence). Losses at the gene ends were 5 bases for V and 4 bases for J; bases not matched to a gene: 5. The CDR3 protein is CASSHGTSGRADTQYF. The CDR3 bases are TGTGCCAGCAGTCACGGGACTAGCGGGAGAGCAGATACGCAGTATTTT.

A word on this clonotype: The CDR3 carries no conserved terminal phenylalanine or tryptophan, so it likely arises from a read error. The chain employs TRBV30 and TRBJ1-6; 7 bases match TRBD1. CDR1 is GTSNPN, CDR2 SVGIG, per germline (reference sequence). Germline trimming cut 1 base from V and 6 bases from J; bases unmatched to any gene: 3. The CDR3 is 14 residues long. CDR3 sequence (DNA): TGTGCCTGGAGTGCCGGACAGGCTAATTCACCCCTCCACTTA. Encoded protein: CAWSAGQANSPLHL.

This chain links TRBV12-3 or TRBV12-4 with TRBJ2-1; a weak D match, TRBD1 (5 bases). Trimming took off 5 bases at V and 0 bases at J, with 23 bases between the two ends. CDR3 length: 19 residues. CDR3 DNA: TGTGCCAGCAGTCGTGGGTTGACAGCACTCCTGCGCTCCTACAATGAGCAGTTCTTC. Protein sequence: CASSRGLTALLRSYNEQFF.

This clonotype occurred a few times. The chain recombines TRBV5-6 with TRBJ1-5; maybe TRBD1 (5 bases). CDR3 size: 14 residues. Germline V gives CDR1 SGHDT, CDR2 YYEEEE. V was pared by 1 base and J by 5 bases, with 10 bases between. The CDR3 loop is CASSLWGMDQPQHF. Here the CDR3 DNA reads TGTGCCAGCAGCTTGTGGGGCATGGATCAGCCCCAGCATTTT.

The chain employs TRBV7-2 and TRBJ2-3; the match to TRBD2 covers 11 bases. The V and J ends lost 5 bases and 5 bases, in that order; junction bases with no gene match: 12. Germline CDR1 is SGHTA and CDR2 is FQGNSA. The CDR3 length is 17 residues. CDR3 in amino acids: CASSHSLAGDEEDTQYF. The DNA of the CDR3 is TGTGCCAGCAGCCACTCACTAGCGGGGGATGAGGAAGATACGCAGTATTTT.

The table lists this clonotype with a few counts. The V call is TRBV5-4, the J call TRBJ2-5; a possible D gene is TRBD2 (6 bases). Germline loops: CDR1 SGHNT, CDR2 YYREEE (reference sequence). Trimming cost V 1 base and J 2 bases, with 15 bases left between them. The CDR3 is 16 residues long. The CDR3 region is CASSLSGRGRQETQYF. In DNA form, the CDR3 reads TGTGCCAGCAGCTTGTCGGGGCGGGGACGACAAGAGACCCAGTACTTC.

The chain employs TRBV20-1 and TRBJ2-3; TRBD2 aligns across 8 bases. Per the germline V gene, CDR1 is DFQATT and CDR2 is SNEGSKA (reference sequence). V lost 5 bases and J lost 3; bases outside the gene matches: 16. CDR3 length equals 17 residues. CDR3 sequence: CSALTGGSRRWTDTQYF. In DNA form, the CDR3 reads TGCAGTGCTCTGACGGGAGGGTCGAGGAGATGGACAGATACGCAGTATTTT.

This clonotype was counted ten times or more. The V gene is TRBV28, the J gene TRBJ1-6; no clear D gene. The CDR3 has 13 residues. Germline V gene sequence: CDR1 MDHEN, CDR2 SYDVKM. V was clipped by 2 bases and J by 7 bases, with 6 bases between them. The chain's CDR3 is CASSLSRNSPLHF. In DNA, the CDR3 is TGTGCCAGCAGTTTAAGTAGGAATTCACCCCTCCACTTT.

This clonotype appeared a few times. The CDR3 loop is CASRITLRAEKLFF. CDR3 coding DNA: TGTGCCAGCAGGATAACCCTCAGGGCCGAAAAACTGTTTTTT. V and J are TRBV2 and TRBJ1-4; weak D call: TRBD1 (5 bases). This CDR3 region has 14 residues. Germline assignment: CDR1 SNHLY and CDR2 FYNNEI. The ends were cut back, 6 bases at V and 8 bases at J, with 16 bases in the middle.

This clonotype has only a few counts. The rearrangement uses TRBV11-2 and TRBJ2-7; 9 nucleotides agree with TRBD1. J was trimmed by 2 bases and V by 3 bases; bases with no gene match: 8. The CDR3 extends over 16 amino acids. Germline V CDR1 and CDR2: SGHAT, FQNNGV. The CDR3 bases are TGTGCCAGCAGCTTCCAACCGGGACAGGGTCCCTACGAGCAGTACTTC. It is translated as CASSFQPGQGPYEQYF.

The rearrangement links TRBV6-5 to TRBJ2-3, with TRBD2 as a possible D gene (6 bases). CDR1 and CDR2 from the germline V gene are MNHEY and SVGAGI. V was pared by 2 bases and J by 3 bases, with 12 bases between. The CDR3 extends over 15 amino acids. The CDR3 nucleotides read TGTGCCAGCAGTTACGCGGTAGCGGAAACAGATACGCAGTATTTT. Translation gives CASSYAVAETDTQYF.

This clonotype was detected only a few times. This chain joins TRBV5-6 and TRBJ1-6; 9 bases are shared with TRBD1. Germline V lookup: CDR1 SGHDT, CDR2 YYEEEE. CDR3 length equals 15 residues. V gave up 3 bases and J gave up 10 bases; unmatched junction bases: 8. CDR3 bases: TGTGCCAGCAGCTGGGACAGGGAGGCAAGATCACCCCTCCACTTT. Translated: CASSWDREARSPLHF.

The rearrangement joins TRBV18 to TRBJ2-7; the match to TRBD1 covers 10 bases. There are 16 residues in the CDR3. Trimming took 0 bases from V and 2 from J; bases not matched to a gene: 4. Germline CDR1 is KGHSH and CDR2 is LQKENI. The CDR3 sequence: CASSPPLGQGTYEQYF. The CDR3 nucleotides are TGTGCCAGCTCACCACCTCTGGGACAGGGGACCTACGAGCAGTACTTC.

V usage is TRBV20-1 and J usage is TRBJ2-2; no firm D call. Per the germline V gene, CDR1 is DFQATT and CDR2 is SNEGSKA (reference sequence). CDR3 length: 13 amino acids. With 6 bases removed from V and 5 bases from J, the gap between germline ends came to 13 bases. The CDR3 nucleotides read TGCAGTGCCACCAACAGAGCGACCGGGGAGCTGTTTTTT. This codes for CSATNRATGELFF.

This clonotype was detected only a few times. In DNA, the CDR3 is TGTGCCAGCAGCTTTTCCAGGGCCTACGAGCAGTACTTC. Protein sequence: CASSFSRAYEQYF. This chain uses TRBV7-8 with TRBJ2-7; a weak D match, TRBD1 (5 bases). V was pared by 3 bases and J by 2 bases, with 8 bases between. In germline, CDR1 is SGHVS, CDR2 FQNEAQ. There are 13 residues in the CDR3.

The chain carries TRBV5-1 and TRBJ1-2, with 8 bases lining up with TRBD1. The CDR3 loop spans 14 amino acids. V was pared by 4 bases and J by 4 bases, with 6 bases of the junction left unmatched. The germline V gene encodes CDR1 SGHRS and CDR2 YFSETQ. The CDR3: CASSARDRPYGYTF. In nucleotides, the CDR3 is TGCGCCAGCAGCGCCCGGGACAGGCCCTATGGCTACACCTTC.

Turning to this clonotype: Since a much larger clone is just one base distant, this may be a read error. The chain employs TRBV24-1 and TRBJ1-5, with D perhaps TRBD1 (5 bases). Per germline, CDR1 KGHDR and CDR2 SFDVKD. The CDR3 totals 15 residues. The CDR3 DNA is TGTGCCACCAGTGGAAGGGACTCCTCCAGCTCGCCCGAGCATTTT. Residues: CATSGRDSSSSPEHF.

This clonotype has more than one count but fewer than ten. The chain employs TRBV7-2 and TRBJ2-3, with 8 nucleotides matching TRBD2. CDR3 size: 14 residues. J was trimmed by 0 bases and V by 6 bases; bases with no gene match: 2. Per germline, CDR1 SGHTA and CDR2 FQGNSA. CDR3 bases: TGTGCCAGCAGAACTAGCGGCAGCACAGATACGCAGTATTTT. Its protein is CASRTSGSTDTQYF.

There are many counts of this clonotype. The chain uses TRBV29-1 and TRBJ2-7; TRBD1 agrees at 7 bases. Germline V gene lookup returns CDR1 SQVTM and CDR2 ANQGSEA. The V and J ends lost 2 bases and 5 bases, in that order; junction bases with no gene match: 0. The CDR3 is 11 residues long. The CDR3 DNA is TGCAGCGTTGAACAGGGGGACGAGCAGTACTTC. Its protein is CSVEQGDEQYF.

CDR3: CASRRQRSADTQYF. The CDR3 nucleotides read TGTGCCAGCCGTCGCCAGCGGTCCGCAGATACGCAGTATTTT. V and J are TRBV7-2 and TRBJ2-3, with D perhaps TRBD2 (5 bases). V lost 8 bases, J lost 4 bases, and 16 bases lay in between. The CDR3 has 14 amino acids. Germline loops: CDR1 SGHTA, CDR2 FQGNSA.

This chain joins TRBV6-2 or TRBV6-3 and TRBJ2-1; no reliable D call. Trimming took off 1 base at V and 7 bases at J, with 14 bases between the two ends. This CDR3 is 15 amino acids long. The germline V gene encodes CDR1 MNHEY and CDR2 SVGEGT. The CDR3 spells CASSYYRGAYNEQFF. The CDR3 nucleotides are TGTGCCAGCAGTTACTACAGAGGCGCGTATAATGAGCAGTTCTTC.